This is a list of T cell receptor beta chains from one sample in a study of T cell repertoires in cytomegalovirus infection. These receptors have no identified antigens. TCRdb reanalysed the reads using MiXCR and keeps one entry per CDR3 protein. This repertoire shows about 770,000 distinct CDR3 sequences, 25% to 30% found once; its top ten account for under 15%. Sequences were derived from cultured CD8+ T cells from PBMCs, sampled from culture after CMV antigen stimulation. These receptor sequences come from a human donor in good health (CMV status not recorded). Some clones in this sample may be carry-over from other donors' samples. The CDR3 runs from the conserved cysteine through the conserved F or W. A D gene is named only where the DNA matches it firmly. Only some rows state a clone size, as once, few, many or a class for expanded clones.

TRBJ2-6	.	TRBV7-6	many	TGTGCCAGCAGCTCCTGGATCTCGGCTGGGGCCAACGTCCTGACTTTC	CASSSWISAGANVLTF
TRBJ1-1	TRBD1	TRBV6-5	few	TGTGCCAGCAGTTACTCCGGCAGGGGGATTGAAGCTTTCTTT	CASSYSGRGIEAFF
TRBJ2-3	.	TRBV5-3	.	TGTGCCAGCAGCTCCCACTTGAGCACAGATACGCAGTATTTT	CASSSHLSTDTQYF
TRBJ2-3	.	TRBV7-9	few	TGTGCCAGCACTACGCCCAACGAGGGCACAGATACGCAGTATTTT	CASTTPNEGTDTQYF
TRBJ2-3	.	TRBV6-5	.	TGTGCCAGCAGTTACTCACCAGGGAGCCCAGATACGCAGTATTTT	CASSYSPGSPDTQYF
TRBJ1-5	.	TRBV20-1	.	TGCAGTGCTAGAGATCTAGGACACTATAGCAATCAGCCCCAGCATTTT	CSARDLGHYSNQPQHF
TRBJ2-3	.	TRBV7-6	once	TGTGCCAGCAGCTTAGGAGGGGGGCAGGCAGATACGCAGTATTTT	CASSLGGGQADTQYF
TRBJ1-2	TRBD1	TRBV4-1	.	TGCGCCAGCAGCCACCCCCCGGGACAGGGCCCCCAGGACTACACCTTC	CASSHPPGQGPQDYTF
TRBJ2-5	.	TRBV12-3/TRBV12-4	.	TGTGCCAGCAGTAATAGGGGGGAGACCCAGTACTTC	CASSNRGETQYF
TRBJ1-5	TRBD1	TRBV12-3/TRBV12-4	.	TGTGCCAGCATACTCTCGGGATCTGGACAGGGGGAATATAGCAATCAGCCCCAGCATTTT	CASILSGSGQGEYSNQPQHF
TRBJ2-3	TRBD2	TRBV4-1	few	TGCGCCAGCAGTCAACGGCCTAGCGGGGGGGGAGGAGATACGCAGTATTTT	CASSQRPSGGGGDTQYF
TRBJ2-2	.	TRBV19	.	TGTGCCAGTAGTATAGATCATCAGGGTTTCAACACCGGGGAGCTGTTTTTT	CASSIDHQGFNTGELFF
TRBJ2-1	TRBD2	TRBV5-1	.	TGCGCCAGCAGCTTGGCGTCGGGGGGGCGGGAGCAGTTCTTC	CASSLASGGREQFF
TRBJ2-3	TRBD2	TRBV4-2	.	TGTGCCAGCAGCCAAGTAGCCGGGACTAGCGGGGGGGGATCCACAGATACGCAGTATTTT	CASSQVAGTSGGGSTDTQYF
TRBJ2-1	TRBD2	TRBV2	once	TGTGACAGCAGTGACCCTACTAGCGGGGGGAACAATGAGCAGTTCTTC	CDSSDPTSGGNNEQFF
TRBJ2-3	.	TRBV4-3	.	TGCGCCAGCAGCCCAGAGGGGTTACTAACTAGCACAGATACGCAGTATTTT	CASSPEGLLTSTDTQYF
TRBJ2-1	.	TRBV27	once	TGTGCCAGCAGTTCACCGGGGCACTACAATGAGCAGTTCTTC	CASSSPGHYNEQFF
TRBJ2-1	TRBD2	TRBV7-8	many	TGTGCCAGCAGCCTAGCGGGGACTAATGAGCAGTTCTTC	CASSLAGTNEQFF
TRBJ2-3	TRBD1	TRBV6-5	once	TGTGCCAGCAGCCCGACAGGGTTTTCAGATACGCAGTATTTT	CASSPTGFSDTQYF
TRBJ1-1	.	TRBV7-9	few	TGTGCCAGCAGCTTAGACCGTCTAGGGTCCACTGAAGCTTTCTTT	CASSLDRLGSTEAFF
TRBJ1-5	.	TRBV4-3	many	TGCGCCAGCAGCCCTCATTGGGGTGAGAGCAATCAGCCCCAGCATTTT	CASSPHWGESNQPQHF
TRBJ2-3	TRBD2	TRBV29-1	few	TGCAGCAGCCCGGGGGGGACTGATACGCAGTATTTT	CSSPGGTDTQYF
TRBJ2-1	TRBD1	TRBV20-1	.	TGCAGTGCTCCAGACAGGGAAGATGAGCAGTTCTTC	CSAPDREDEQFF
TRBJ2-7	.	TRBV7-8	many	TGTGCCAGCAGCTACCTAAGGAGGGCTTCACTAGGATCCGAGCAGTACTTC	CASSYLRRASLGSEQYF
TRBJ2-7	TRBD1	TRBV11-3	.	TGTGCCAGCAGCGACAGGGGTTCCGAGCAGTACTTC	CASSDRGSEQYF
TRBJ1-6	TRBD1	TRBV19	few	TGTGCCAGTAGTATTCTACCGGGACAGAATTCACCCCTCCACTTT	CASSILPGQNSPLHF
TRBJ1-1	TRBD1	TRBV3-1	.	TGTGCCAGCAGCCAAGAGGACAGGGCGGCTGAAGCTTTCTTT	CASSQEDRAAEAFF
TRBJ2-5	.	TRBV6-1	.	TGTGCCAGCAGTTATCCCGGGCCACGGGTAGAGACCCAGTACTTC	CASSYPGPRVETQYF
TRBJ1-1	.	TRBV10-3	.	TGTGCCATCGGAACCGGGAGTGTTGACGACACTGAAGCTTTCTTT	CAIGTGSVDDTEAFF
TRBJ2-3	TRBD1	TRBV7-2	many	TGTGCCAGCAGCATCGACAGGGTGGCCGATACGCAGTATTTT	CASSIDRVADTQYF
TRBJ1-1	.	TRBV6-2/TRBV6-3	.	TGTGCCAGCAAGGAAAGCATGAACACTGAAGCTTTCTTT	CASKESMNTEAFF
TRBJ1-1	TRBD1	TRBV6-6	.	TGTGCCAGCAGTCGGGACAGGGGAGCCACTGAAGCTTTCTTT	CASSRDRGATEAFF
TRBJ2-1	TRBD2	TRBV5-5	few	TGTGCCAGCAGCTTGGCCCGGCTAGCGGGTGAGCAGTTCTTC	CASSLARLAGEQFF
TRBJ2-1	TRBD2	TRBV7-6	.	TGTGCCAGCAGCCCGGGACTAGCGGGGGTATACAATGAGCAGTTCTTC	CASSPGLAGVYNEQFF
TRBJ2-1	.	TRBV12-5	.	TGTGCTAGTGGTTTTACCCGCGGGACAGAACTCGACAATGAGCAGTTCTTC	CASGFTRGTELDNEQFF
TRBJ2-2	.	TRBV12-3/TRBV12-4	.	TGTGCCAGCAGTTTAAAGGGAGGCGGGGAGCTGTTTTTT	CASSLKGGGELFF
TRBJ1-1	TRBD1	TRBV10-3	.	TGTGCCATCGACACAGGGGACAACACTGAAGCTTTCTTT	CAIDTGDNTEAFF
TRBJ1-1	TRBD1	TRBV7-9	few	TGTGCCAGCAGGCGTCCGGGACAGGGGGACGGTACTGAAGCTTTCTTT	CASRRPGQGDGTEAFF
TRBJ1-2	TRBD1	TRBV27	few	TGTGCCAGCAGTAAAGGGACAGTTGTCTATGGCTACACCTTC	CASSKGTVVYGYTF
TRBJ1-1	.	TRBV7-2	many	TGTGCCAGCAGCTTAGGGGGACTAGGGAGGGACACTGAAGCTTTCTTT	CASSLGGLGRDTEAFF
TRBJ2-1	TRBD2	TRBV20-1	few	TGCAGTGCTAGAGCCTCGCGGGGGAACACCTACAATGAGCAGTTCTTC	CSARASRGNTYNEQFF
TRBJ1-2	.	TRBV6-5	.	TGTGCCAGCAGTTTCGGACAGAGATTCAACTATGGCTACACCTTC	CASSFGQRFNYGYTF
TRBJ1-2	.	TRBV5-4	.	TGTGCCAGCAGCCCGGACAAAAACTATTACACCTTC	CASSPDKNYYTF
TRBJ1-3	.	TRBV12-3/TRBV12-4	few	TGTGCCAGCAGCAGAGGGGGTGACACCATATATTTT	CASSRGGDTIYF
TRBJ2-7	.	TRBV7-6	.	TGTGCTAGCAGCTTCAATCAGGGTAACTACGAGCAGTACTTC	CASSFNQGNYEQYF
TRBJ2-1	TRBD1	TRBV29-1	.	TGCAGCGTTGAAGTCTCGGACAGGGGGATCACCTACAATGAGCAGTTCTTC	CSVEVSDRGITYNEQFF
TRBJ2-2	.	TRBV24-1	.	TGTGCCACCACTCACCCTGGGGCCGGGGAGCTGTTTTTT	CATTHPGAGELFF
TRBJ1-2	TRBD1	TRBV12-3/TRBV12-4	few	TGTGCCAGCAGTTTAGGCGGGACAGGGGGCGTCTATGGCTACACCTTC	CASSLGGTGGVYGYTF
TRBJ1-1	.	TRBV28	.	TGTGCCCACCAGCGGGTGGGGGCTAGAACTGAAGCTTTCTTT	CAHQRVGARTEAFF
TRBJ2-1	TRBD2	TRBV13	few	TGTGCCAGCAGCTTAGTCGGCGGGGGGCCCGGCAATGAGCAGTTCTTC	CASSLVGGGPGNEQFF
TRBJ2-3	TRBD2	TRBV20-1	many	TGCAGTGCTGGAATTCATGCCGGGACTAGGCAGGCAGATACGCAGTATTTT	CSAGIHAGTRQADTQYF
TRBJ2-7	TRBD2	TRBV7-6	.	TGTGCCAGCAGCTTAAGTCCCGGGGGGGATCCCGCCGAGCAGTACTTC	CASSLSPGGDPAEQYF
TRBJ1-4	TRBD1	TRBV6-2/TRBV6-3	few	TGTGCCAGCAGTTACCCCTTCGACAGGGATGAAGCTAATGAAAAACTGTTTTTT	CASSYPFDRDEANEKLFF
TRBJ1-1	TRBD1	TRBV4-1	few	TGCGCCAGCAGTCATCGACAGGGGGATTACCGACTTATCGAAGCTTTCTTT	CASSHRQGDYRLIEAFF
TRBJ1-2	.	TRBV27	many	TGTGCCAGCAGCTCTCCGGCGGGTAAAATCTATGGCTACACCTTC	CASSSPAGKIYGYTF
TRBJ2-5	TRBD2	TRBV7-2	many	TGTGCCAGCAGCTTAAACCGGGACCGCGGGGGGCAAGAGACCCAGTACTTC	CASSLNRDRGGQETQYF
TRBJ1-1	.	TRBV7-2	once	TGTGCCAGCAGCTTAGTGCGAGAGACCAACACTGAAGCTTTCTTT	CASSLVRETNTEAFF
TRBJ2-3	TRBD2	TRBV11-3	.	TGTGCCAGCAGCTTAGCTCCCCCGGGCGGGGGTAGCACAGATACGCAGTATTTT	CASSLAPPGGGSTDTQYF
TRBJ2-1	TRBD1	TRBV7-9	many	TGTGCCAGCAGCTCAACCGAGACAGGGGGCGCTTGGTATGAGCAGTTCTTC	CASSSTETGGAWYEQFF